The 10 T cell receptor beta chains in this list originate from one sample, sequenced in a study of shared clonotypes between healthy human individuals. TCRdb keeps only in-frame clones here, not all; method: immunoSEQ multiplex PCR. The profile shows 550,000 to 600,000 clones, around three quarters of them singletons. What was sequenced was PBMCs. These TCRs come from a woman aged 40-49 years in good health. Some clones in this sample may be carry-over from other donors' samples.

The chain is built from TRBV10-2 and TRBJ1-1; possible D gene TRBD1, 5 bases. V gave up 2 bases and J gave up 7 bases, with 8 bases separating them. Looked up from germline, CDR1 is WSHSY and CDR2 is SAAADI. This CDR3 spans 12 amino acids. The CDR3 DNA sequence: TGCGCCAGCAGTGAGAGGGACTTTGAAGCTTTCTTT. Translated, it gives CASSERDFEAFF.

The gene calls are TRBV5-1 and TRBJ2-7; 7 bases map to TRBD2. Looked up from germline, CDR1 is SGHRS and CDR2 is YFSETQ. This CDR3 region has 15 residues. After removal of 4 bases from V and 2 bases from J, the junction contained 9 bases not matched to a gene. The DNA of the CDR3 is TGCGCCAGCAGCGGCGACCCAGCGGGGACCTACGAGCAGTACTTC. It codes for CASSGDPAGTYEQYF.

The chain links TRBV10-3 to TRBJ1-3; the D is unclear. CDR3 length: 15 amino acids. Trimming removed 6 bases from V and 6 bases from J, with 18 bases in between. Germline loops: CDR1 ENHRY, CDR2 SYGVKD. CDR3 sequence: CAIRKDGTSENTIYF. DNA for the CDR3: TGTGCCATCAGAAAGGACGGCACATCGGAAAACACCATATATTTT.

This chain connects TRBV7-2 to TRBJ2-7; TRBD1 aligns across 8 bases. Trimming took 4 bases from V and 4 from J; bases not matched to a gene: 9. This CDR3 is 15 amino acids long. Per the germline V gene, CDR1 is SGHTA and CDR2 is FQGNSA. The CDR3 region is CASSSQTGERYEQYF. The CDR3 DNA is TGTGCCAGCAGCTCCCAGACAGGGGAGAGGTACGAGCAGTACTTC.

V gene TRBV6-5 combines with J gene TRBJ1-5, with D possibly being TRBD1 (5 bases). Trimming cost V 10 bases and J 3 bases, with 10 bases left between them. This CDR3 contains 12 residues. In germline, CDR1 is MNHEY, CDR2 SVGAGI. The DNA for the CDR3 is TGTGCCACCGGGGGTCCCAATCAGCCCCAGCATTTT. Translated: CATGGPNQPQHF.

The V gene is TRBV2, the J gene TRBJ2-5; D gene ambiguous. The CDR3 is made up of 11 amino acids. Germline lookup yields CDR1 SNHLY and CDR2 FYNNEI. V lost 1 base to trimming and J lost 13 bases, with 10 bases between them. CDR3 loop: CASSEEKDRYF. The CDR3 nucleotides are TGTGCCAGCAGTGAAGAGAAGGACCGGTACTTC.

This clone was detected a few times. A much bigger clone sits one base away, suggesting this may be a read error. The same CDR3 also results from other DNA sequences found in this sample. The chain has TRBV28 and TRBJ1-1; tentative D call: TRBD1 (6 bases). The germline V gene encodes CDR1 MDHEN and CDR2 SYDVKM. The CDR3 loop spans 11 amino acids. Trimming took off 8 bases at V and 4 bases at J, with 8 bases between the two ends. CDR3 in amino acids: CASRGATEAFF. The CDR3 nucleotides read TGTGCCAGCCGGGGGGCCACTGAAGCTTTCTTT.

At least ten counts were recorded for this clone. The V gene is TRBV28, the J gene TRBJ2-7; 8 bases line up with TRBD1. J gave up 2 bases and V 6 bases, and 9 bases lay outside the gene matches. CDR1 and CDR2 from the germline V gene are MDHEN and SYDVKM. The CDR3 length is 15 residues. CDR3 region: CASSTPGQATYEQYF. CDR3 nucleotides: TGTGCCAGCAGCACGCCGGGACAGGCTACCTACGAGCAGTACTTC.

The genes are TRBV6-1 and TRBJ1-4, with no clear D. The CDR3 sequence is 12 residues long. Trimming took off 6 bases at V and 4 bases at J, with 6 bases between the two ends. Germline V gene sequence: CDR1 MNHNS, CDR2 SASEGT. In nucleotides, the CDR3 is TGTGCCAGCAGACGGAATAATGAAAAACTGTTTTTT. Its translation: CASRRNNEKLFF.

This rearrangement joins TRBV7-2 to TRBJ1-2; 10 bases line up with TRBD1. This CDR3 region has 14 residues. Germline lookup yields CDR1 SGHTA and CDR2 FQGNSA. V was pared by 5 bases and J by 7 bases, with 7 bases of the junction left unmatched. CDR3 sequence: CASSPRTGGAGYTF. CDR3 DNA: TGTGCCAGCAGCCCCCGGACAGGGGGAGCTGGCTACACCTTC.